This entry is about one TCR beta chain. The target antigen is unknown. This CDR3 is missing its conserved last phenylalanine or tryptophan, likely due to a read error. The CDR3 has 13 residues. J gave up 1 base and V 6 bases, and 3 bases lay outside the gene matches. Germline loops: CDR1 SGHRS, CDR2 YFSETQ. Unique molecular identifiers tagged the TCR beta cDNA libraries. Input of about 0.9 to 10 million T cells yielded around 500,000 cDNA molecules. One entry per CDR3 protein results from TCRdb running MiXCR on the PCR reads. The data hold 170,000 or so distinct CDR3 sequences, with about 30% observed a single time. This sample was included in a study of post-analysis software for immune sequencing data. Findings of the study overall: Diversity measured as normalized Chao1 was significantly lower in multiple sclerosis patients than in controls. The authors found that F measure strongly co-clustered same-batch samples. Relative to controls, patients had several TRBV segments at higher frequency, with TRBV5-6, TRBV5-1 and TRBV20-1 among these.

Sequences were obtained from blood. The TCR comes from a girl aged 10-17 years with multiple sclerosis. The chain has TRBV5-1 and TRBJ1-1; 7 nucleotides match TRBD1. CDR3 sequence reads: CASTRTGNTEAFY. The CDR3 DNA reads as TGCGCCAGCACCCGGACAGGGAACACTGAAGCTTTCTAT.